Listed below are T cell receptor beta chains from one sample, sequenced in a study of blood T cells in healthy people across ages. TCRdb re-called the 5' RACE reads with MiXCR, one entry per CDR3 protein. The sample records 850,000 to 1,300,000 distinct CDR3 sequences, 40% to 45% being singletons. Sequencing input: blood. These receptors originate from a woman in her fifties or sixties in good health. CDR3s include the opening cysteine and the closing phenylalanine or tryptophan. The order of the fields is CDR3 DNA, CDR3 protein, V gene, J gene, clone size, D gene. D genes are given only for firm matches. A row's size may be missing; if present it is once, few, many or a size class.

DNA: TGCGCCAGCAGCTTGTACGAGGGAACTGAAGCTTTCTTT; CDR3: CASSLYEGTEAFF; V: TRBV5-1; J: TRBJ1-1; size: -; D: -
DNA: TGTGCCAGCAGCTTCCCGGGACAGGTTTCTTTCGAGCAGTACTTC; CDR3: CASSFPGQVSFEQYF; V: TRBV7-2; J: TRBJ2-7; size: few; D: TRBD1
DNA: TGCGCCAGCAGCCTCCAAGGGCAGGCAGAGACCCAGTACTTC; CDR3: CASSLQGQAETQYF; V: TRBV5-1; J: TRBJ2-5; size: -; D: -
DNA: TGTGCCAGCAGCTTAGCACCCCAGGGGGCTAGCGAGCAGTACTTC; CDR3: CASSLAPQGASEQYF; V: TRBV11-1; J: TRBJ2-7; size: -; D: TRBD1
DNA: TGTGCCACCAGTGATGGGCAGGGGCGAACCTACAATGAGCAGTTCTTC; CDR3: CATSDGQGRTYNEQFF; V: TRBV24-1; J: TRBJ2-1; size: few; D: -
DNA: TGTGCCAGCAGCTGGGGCGCGGGAGATGAGCAGTTCTTC; CDR3: CASSWGAGDEQFF; V: TRBV7-2; J: TRBJ2-1; size: -; D: TRBD2
DNA: TGTGCCAACAGCGCAACCCGGAGCGACAATGAGCAGTTCTTC; CDR3: CANSATRSDNEQFF; V: TRBV7-9; J: TRBJ2-1; size: -; D: -
DNA: TGTGCCACCAGCAGAGATCTAGCGGGGGACACAGATACGCAGTATTTT; CDR3: CATSRDLAGDTDTQYF; V: TRBV15; J: TRBJ2-3; size: -; D: TRBD2
DNA: TGCAGCGCTAAACAGGGGGTACAAGAGACCCAGTACTTC; CDR3: CSAKQGVQETQYF; V: TRBV29-1; J: TRBJ2-5; size: -; D: TRBD1
DNA: TGTGCCAGCAGTCTTGGGACTATTGCACCCTACGAGCAGTACTTC; CDR3: CASSLGTIAPYEQYF; V: TRBV27; J: TRBJ2-7; size: -; D: TRBD2
DNA: TGCAGTGCTAGCGTGGAGGCCACAGATACGCAGTATTTT; CDR3: CSASVEATDTQYF; V: TRBV20-1; J: TRBJ2-3; size: -; D: -
DNA: TGCAGTGCTAGAGAGGCCAGGGGTAATTCACCCCTCCACTTT; CDR3: CSAREARGNSPLHF; V: TRBV20-1; J: TRBJ1-6; size: -; D: -
DNA: TGTGCCAGCAGTTCCCGACAGGGTATGGAGTCCTACGAGCAGTACTTC; CDR3: CASSSRQGMESYEQYF; V: TRBV6-5; J: TRBJ2-7; size: -; D: TRBD1
DNA: TGTGCCAGCAAACGAGGGAACTACAATGAGCAGTTCTTC; CDR3: CASKRGNYNEQFF; V: TRBV27; J: TRBJ2-1; size: once; D: -
DNA: TGCGCCAGCAGCTTGTCTGTAGTCCATAGCAATCAGCCCCAGCATTTT; CDR3: CASSLSVVHSNQPQHF; V: TRBV5-1; J: TRBJ1-5; size: once; D: -
DNA: TGCAGTGCTAGGGGGGTTCAAGATCTAACAGATACGCAGTATTTT; CDR3: CSARGVQDLTDTQYF; V: TRBV20-1; J: TRBJ2-3; size: -; D: -
DNA: TGCGCCAGCAGCTTGGCCGTCGGGACTAGCGGGAGTGGCCAAGAGACCCAGTACTTC; CDR3: CASSLAVGTSGSGQETQYF; V: TRBV5-1; J: TRBJ2-5; size: -; D: TRBD2
DNA: TGCAGTGCTAAAGGGACTAGCGTCCGTAGTGAGCAGTTCTTC; CDR3: CSAKGTSVRSEQFF; V: TRBV20-1; J: TRBJ2-1; size: -; D: TRBD2
DNA: TGTGCCAGCAGTTTAGCGAGAGCGGGAGGCCCCTACGAGCAGTACTTC; CDR3: CASSLARAGGPYEQYF; V: TRBV12-3/TRBV12-4; J: TRBJ2-7; size: -; D: TRBD2
DNA: TGTGCCAGCAGCTTAAGTCCAGGAGCCTACGAGCAGTACTTC; CDR3: CASSLSPGAYEQYF; V: TRBV7-3; J: TRBJ2-7; size: -; D: -
DNA: TGTGCCAGCCGCCCCCTAGGACTAGCGAACTCCTACGAGCAGTACTTC; CDR3: CASRPLGLANSYEQYF; V: TRBV7-6; J: TRBJ2-7; size: -; D: TRBD2
DNA: TGCAGTGTTCGCGTCTTCGGCTATAGAAAACTGTTTTTT; CDR3: CSVRVFGYRKLFF; V: TRBV20-1; J: TRBJ1-4; size: -; D: -
DNA: TGTGCCAGCAGCTTAGTCGAAGCGGGAGGGACGAGGGAGCAGTACTTC; CDR3: CASSLVEAGGTREQYF; V: TRBV7-9; J: TRBJ2-7; size: -; D: TRBD2
DNA: TGTGCCAGCAGCCAAGGGGATGAGACCCAGTACTTC; CDR3: CASSQGDETQYF; V: TRBV4-2; J: TRBJ2-5; size: few; D: -
DNA: TGCAGTGCTAGCGGGGGGCTCTCCTACAATGAGCAGTTCTTC; CDR3: CSASGGLSYNEQFF; V: TRBV20-1; J: TRBJ2-1; size: -; D: -
DNA: TGTGCCAGCAGTAATCTAATCCATGAGCAGTTCTTC; CDR3: CASSNLIHEQFF; V: TRBV6-2/TRBV6-3; J: TRBJ2-1; size: -; D: -
DNA: TGTGCCATCAGTGGGCGAGGAGTAAGGGAAGCTTTCTTT; CDR3: CAISGRGVREAFF; V: TRBV10-3; J: TRBJ1-1; size: -; D: -
DNA: TGTGCCACCAGCAGAGGCCTAGCGGGAGGCTACGAGCAGTACTTC; CDR3: CATSRGLAGGYEQYF; V: TRBV15; J: TRBJ2-7; size: -; D: TRBD2
DNA: TGCAGTGCTATTGGACAGGGTGTCTCTGGGGCCAACGTCCTGACTTTC; CDR3: CSAIGQGVSGANVLTF; V: TRBV20-1; J: TRBJ2-6; size: -; D: TRBD1
DNA: TGTGCCAGCAGTGCCGCCCGGACAGGGAGAAACATTCAGTACTTC; CDR3: CASSAARTGRNIQYF; V: TRBV6-1; J: TRBJ2-4; size: once; D: TRBD1
DNA: TGTGCCAGCAGTTACTCGACAAATTTGGATAATTCACCCCTCCACTTT; CDR3: CASSYSTNLDNSPLHF; V: TRBV6-5; J: TRBJ1-6; size: -; D: -
DNA: TGTGCCAGCAGCCACGGGACTAGGAGGATTGATACGCAGTATTTT; CDR3: CASSHGTRRIDTQYF; V: TRBV7-9; J: TRBJ2-3; size: -; D: TRBD2
DNA: TGTGCCAGCTCACCACCAAGTCAGGGGGCCCTCTATGGCTACACCTTC; CDR3: CASSPPSQGALYGYTF; V: TRBV18; J: TRBJ1-2; size: -; D: TRBD1
DNA: TGTGCCAGCAGGCCCTTAGCGGGGGTGAAAGGAGATACGCAGTATTTT; CDR3: CASRPLAGVKGDTQYF; V: TRBV28; J: TRBJ2-3; size: -; D: TRBD2
DNA: TGTGCCAGCAGCCAAGAAAGGACAGGACACTACGAGCAGTACTTC; CDR3: CASSQERTGHYEQYF; V: TRBV4-2; J: TRBJ2-7; size: few; D: TRBD1
DNA: TGCGCCAGCAGCCAAGAAAGGACAGGGCTCAATCAGCCCCAGCATTTT; CDR3: CASSQERTGLNQPQHF; V: TRBV4-1; J: TRBJ1-5; size: -; D: TRBD1
DNA: TGTGCCACCAGTGATCCGTCACCGGGACACCAAGAGACCCAGTACTTC; CDR3: CATSDPSPGHQETQYF; V: TRBV24-1; J: TRBJ2-5; size: -; D: -
DNA: TGCAGTGCTAGAGACGGGGGGGGAACGGGAGAGGTCGAGACCCAGTACTTC; CDR3: CSARDGGGTGEVETQYF; V: TRBV20-1; J: TRBJ2-5; size: -; D: TRBD2
DNA: TGTGCCACCAGTGACAGACAGTTCTACAATGAGCAGTTCTTC; CDR3: CATSDRQFYNEQFF; V: TRBV24-1; J: TRBJ2-1; size: -; D: -
DNA: TGTACCAGCAGCTCACTAGCGGGAGGCGGGAACGAGCAGTACTTC; CDR3: CTSSSLAGGGNEQYF; V: TRBV7-8; J: TRBJ2-7; size: -; D: TRBD2
DNA: TGTGCCAGCAGTTTATCAGGTCTAGCCGAAGGGGATACGCAGTATTTT; CDR3: CASSLSGLAEGDTQYF; V: TRBV27; J: TRBJ2-3; size: few; D: -
DNA: TGCAGCGTTAATCCGGGACAGCTGAATAACTATGGCTACACCTTC; CDR3: CSVNPGQLNNYGYTF; V: TRBV29-1; J: TRBJ1-2; size: -; D: TRBD1
DNA: TGTGCCAGCAGTGTGACGGGTGCCTATGGCTACACCTTC; CDR3: CASSVTGAYGYTF; V: TRBV6-1; J: TRBJ1-2; size: few; D: -
DNA: TGCGCCAGCAGCTTGATGGGCGGGACACGTAGCACAGATACGCAGTATTTT; CDR3: CASSLMGGTRSTDTQYF; V: TRBV5-1; J: TRBJ2-3; size: few; D: -